The clone carrying this T cell receptor beta chain was seen more than once but under ten times. Individual cDNA molecules received unique molecular identifiers during library preparation. TCRdb re-called the 5' RACE reads with MiXCR, one entry per CDR3 protein. The sample contains 85,000 to 90,000 distinct CDR3 sequences, approximately 15% of which appear only once. The sample comes from a study of early T cells in non-severe SARS-CoV-2 infection. Study background: Bulk RNA taken from unsorted whole blood was sequenced, leaving chains unpaired.

Germline CDR1 is MNHNS and CDR2 is SASEGT. The CDR3 covers 11 residues. V was clipped by 5 bases and J by 7 bases, with 8 bases between them. This receptor was identified in an adult who was a healthcare worker with PCR-confirmed SARS-CoV-2 infection or an uninfected control (not recorded which). Sequenced input: whole blood. The chain uses TRBV6-1 and TRBJ1-1; D is unresolved. CDR3 DNA sequence: TGTGCCAGCAGTTCATGGGGTGAAGCTTTCTTT. Protein sequence: CASSSWGEAFF.